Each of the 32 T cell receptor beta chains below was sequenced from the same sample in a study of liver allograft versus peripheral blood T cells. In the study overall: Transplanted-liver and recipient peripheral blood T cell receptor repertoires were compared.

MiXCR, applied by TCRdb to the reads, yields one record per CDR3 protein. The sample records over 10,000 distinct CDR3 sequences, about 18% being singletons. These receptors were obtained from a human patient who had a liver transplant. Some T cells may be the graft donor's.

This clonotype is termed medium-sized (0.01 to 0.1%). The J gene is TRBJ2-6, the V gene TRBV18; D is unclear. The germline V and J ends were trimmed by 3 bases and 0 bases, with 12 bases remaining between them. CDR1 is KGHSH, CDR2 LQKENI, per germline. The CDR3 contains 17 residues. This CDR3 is CASSPRQASSGANVLTF. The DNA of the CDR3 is TGTGCCAGCTCACCGAGGCAGGCGAGCTCTGGGGCCAACGTCCTGACTTTC.

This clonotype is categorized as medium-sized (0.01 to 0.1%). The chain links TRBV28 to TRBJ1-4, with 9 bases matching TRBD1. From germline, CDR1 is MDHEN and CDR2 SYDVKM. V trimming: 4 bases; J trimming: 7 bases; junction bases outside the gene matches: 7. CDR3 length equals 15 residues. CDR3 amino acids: CASSSSDRGREKLFF. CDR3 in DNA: TGTGCCAGCAGTTCCTCGGACAGGGGACGTGAAAAACTGTTTTTT.

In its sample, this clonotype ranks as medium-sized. The CDR3 is CASKTSTGATYSPLHF. DNA for the CDR3: TGTGCCAGCAAAACCAGTACAGGTGCAACTTACTCACCCCTCCACTTT. This chain connects TRBV6-5 to TRBJ1-6; TRBD1 is a possible D gene (5 bases). This CDR3 has 16 amino acids. V was trimmed by 7 bases and J by 10 bases, leaving 23 bases between them. Per germline, CDR1 MNHEY and CDR2 SVGAGI.

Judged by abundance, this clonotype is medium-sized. The CDR3 nucleotides read TGCAGCGTTGAGAGGGGTACCGGGGAGCTGTTTTTT. It encodes CSVERGTGELFF. The chain carries TRBV29-1 and TRBJ2-2; possibly TRBD1 or TRBD2 for D (5 bases each). Germline CDR1 is SQVTM and CDR2 is ANQGSEA. V was shortened by 3 bases and J by 5 bases, with 7 bases between the two germline ends. CDR3 length: 12 residues.

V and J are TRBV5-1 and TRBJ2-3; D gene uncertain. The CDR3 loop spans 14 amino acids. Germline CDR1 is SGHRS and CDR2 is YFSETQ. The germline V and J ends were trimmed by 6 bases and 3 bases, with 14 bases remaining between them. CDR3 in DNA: TGCGCCAGCACAAGATGGACCAGGACAGATACGCAGTATTTT. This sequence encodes CASTRWTRTDTQYF.

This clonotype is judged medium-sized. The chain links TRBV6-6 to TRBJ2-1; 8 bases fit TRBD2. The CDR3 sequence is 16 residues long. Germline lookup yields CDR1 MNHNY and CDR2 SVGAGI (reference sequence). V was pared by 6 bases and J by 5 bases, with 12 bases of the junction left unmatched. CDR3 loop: CASRDRAGTRNNEQFF. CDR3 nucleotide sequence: TGTGCCAGCAGAGATAGAGCCGGGACTAGGAACAATGAGCAGTTCTTC.

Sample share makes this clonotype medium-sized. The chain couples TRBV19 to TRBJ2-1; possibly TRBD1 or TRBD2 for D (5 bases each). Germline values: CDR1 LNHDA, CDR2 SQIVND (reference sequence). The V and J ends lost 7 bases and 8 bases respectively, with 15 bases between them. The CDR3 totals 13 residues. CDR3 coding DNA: TGTGCCAGTACCCCCAGGGTACTAGATGAGCAGTTCTTC. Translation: CASTPRVLDEQFF.

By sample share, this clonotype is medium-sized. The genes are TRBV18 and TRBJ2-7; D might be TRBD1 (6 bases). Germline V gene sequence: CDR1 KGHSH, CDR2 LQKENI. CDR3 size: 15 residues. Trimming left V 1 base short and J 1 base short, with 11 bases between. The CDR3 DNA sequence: TGTGCCAGCTCACCACGGGAAGGACAGTCCTACGAGCAGTACTTC. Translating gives CASSPREGQSYEQYF.

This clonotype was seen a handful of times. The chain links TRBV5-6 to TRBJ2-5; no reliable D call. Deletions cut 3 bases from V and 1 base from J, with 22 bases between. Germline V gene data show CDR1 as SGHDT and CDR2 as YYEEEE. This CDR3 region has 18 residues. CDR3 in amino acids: CASSSRAPSQDLQETQYF. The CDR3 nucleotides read TGTGCCAGCAGCTCGCGCGCGCCGAGCCAGGACCTCCAAGAGACCCAGTACTTC.

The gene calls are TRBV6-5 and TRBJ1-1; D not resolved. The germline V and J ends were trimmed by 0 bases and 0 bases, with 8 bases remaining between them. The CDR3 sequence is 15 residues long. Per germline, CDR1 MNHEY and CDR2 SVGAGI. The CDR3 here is CASSYSGGLNTEAFF. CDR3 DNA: TGTGCCAGCAGTTACTCGGGCGGATTGAACACTGAAGCTTTCTTT.

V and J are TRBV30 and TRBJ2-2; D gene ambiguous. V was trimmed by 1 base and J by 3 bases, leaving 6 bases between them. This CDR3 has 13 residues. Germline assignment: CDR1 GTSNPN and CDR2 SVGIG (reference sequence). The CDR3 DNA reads TGTGCCTGGAGTGAGGTCTACACCGGGGAGCTGTTTTTT. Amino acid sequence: CAWSEVYTGELFF.

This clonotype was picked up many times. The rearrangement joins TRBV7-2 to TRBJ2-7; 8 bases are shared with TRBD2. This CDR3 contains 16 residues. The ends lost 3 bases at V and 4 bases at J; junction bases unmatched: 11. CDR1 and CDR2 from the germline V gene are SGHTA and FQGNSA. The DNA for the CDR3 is TGTGCCAGCAGCTTTAGTTACGGGAGGGGTGGTTACGAGCAGTACTTC. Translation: CASSFSYGRGGYEQYF.

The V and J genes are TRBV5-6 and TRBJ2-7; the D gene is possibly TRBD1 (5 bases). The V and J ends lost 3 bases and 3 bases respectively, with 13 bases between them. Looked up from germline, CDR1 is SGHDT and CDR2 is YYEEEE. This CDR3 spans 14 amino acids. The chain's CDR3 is CASSSRSGNYEQYF. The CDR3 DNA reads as TGTGCCAGCAGCTCTCGGTCAGGGAACTACGAGCAGTACTTC.

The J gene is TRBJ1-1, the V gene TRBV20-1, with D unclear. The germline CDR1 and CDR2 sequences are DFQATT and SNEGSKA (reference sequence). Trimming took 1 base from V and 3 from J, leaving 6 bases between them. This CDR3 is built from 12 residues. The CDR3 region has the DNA TGCAGTGCTAGAGCTTTCGACACTGAAGCTTTCTTT. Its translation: CSARAFDTEAFF.

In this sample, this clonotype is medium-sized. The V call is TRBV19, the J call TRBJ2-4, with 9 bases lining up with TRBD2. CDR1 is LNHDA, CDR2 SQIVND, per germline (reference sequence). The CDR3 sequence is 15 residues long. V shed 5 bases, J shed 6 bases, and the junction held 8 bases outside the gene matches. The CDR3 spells CASSPRGGFGNIQYF. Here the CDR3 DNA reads TGTGCCAGTAGTCCGCGGGGGGGGTTTGGAAACATTCAGTACTTC.

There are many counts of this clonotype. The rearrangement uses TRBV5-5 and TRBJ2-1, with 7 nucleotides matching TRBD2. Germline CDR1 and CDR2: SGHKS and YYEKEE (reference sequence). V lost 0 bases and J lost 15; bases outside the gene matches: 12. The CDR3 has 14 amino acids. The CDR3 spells CASSLGGISGGPFF. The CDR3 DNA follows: TGTGCCAGCAGCTTGGGGGGTATCTCGGGGGGACCGTTCTTC.

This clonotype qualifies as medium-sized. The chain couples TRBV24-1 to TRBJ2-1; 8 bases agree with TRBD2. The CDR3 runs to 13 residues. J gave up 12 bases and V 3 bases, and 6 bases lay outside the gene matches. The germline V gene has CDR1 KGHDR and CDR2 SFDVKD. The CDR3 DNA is TGTGCCACCAGTGATCCGGGGGGGAGGGGGCAGTTCTTC. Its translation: CATSDPGGRGQFF.

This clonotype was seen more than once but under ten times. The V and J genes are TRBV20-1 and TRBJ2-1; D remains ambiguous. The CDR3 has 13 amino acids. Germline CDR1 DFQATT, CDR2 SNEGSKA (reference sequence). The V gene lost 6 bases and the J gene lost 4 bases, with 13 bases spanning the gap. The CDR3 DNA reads TGCAGTGCCCCGTTGGGCGCGTACAATGAGCAGTTCTTC. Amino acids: CSAPLGAYNEQFF.

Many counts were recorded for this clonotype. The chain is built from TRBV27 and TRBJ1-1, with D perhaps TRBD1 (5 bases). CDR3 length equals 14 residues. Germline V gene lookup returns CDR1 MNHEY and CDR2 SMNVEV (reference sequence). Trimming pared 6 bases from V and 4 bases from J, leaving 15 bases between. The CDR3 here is CASSRGDGFTEAFF. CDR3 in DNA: TGTGCCAGCAGCCGCGGGGACGGGTTCACTGAAGCTTTCTTT.

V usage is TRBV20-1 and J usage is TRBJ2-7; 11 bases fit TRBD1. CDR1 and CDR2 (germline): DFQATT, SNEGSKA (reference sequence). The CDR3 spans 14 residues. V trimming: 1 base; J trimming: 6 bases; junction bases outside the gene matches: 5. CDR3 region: CSARVGTGGPEQYF. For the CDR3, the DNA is TGCAGTGCTAGAGTGGGGACAGGGGGTCCCGAGCAGTACTTC.

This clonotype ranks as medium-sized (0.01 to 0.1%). The CDR3 bases are TGTGCCAGCTCACCATATTCAGGGAGGGACGAGCAGTACTTC. Residues: CASSPYSGRDEQYF. The V call is TRBV18, the J call TRBJ2-7; 7 bases match TRBD2. V was clipped by 2 bases and J by 5 bases; unmatched bases: 6. This CDR3 region has 14 residues. In germline, CDR1 is KGHSH, CDR2 LQKENI. Supplemented by reference TRBV18 and TRBJ2-7, the full variable domain reads NAGVMQNPRHLVRRRGQEARLRCSPMKGHSHVYWYRQLPEEGLKFMVYLQKENIIDESGMPKERFSAEFPKEGPSILRIQQVVRGDSAAYFCASSPYSGRDEQYFGPGTRLTVT.

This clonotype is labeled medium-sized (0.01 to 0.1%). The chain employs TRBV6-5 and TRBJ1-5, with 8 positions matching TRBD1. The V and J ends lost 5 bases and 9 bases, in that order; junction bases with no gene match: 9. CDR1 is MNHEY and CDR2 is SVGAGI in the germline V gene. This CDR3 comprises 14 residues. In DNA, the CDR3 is TGTGCCAGCAGTACCGGACAGGGCCTCACGCCCCAGCATTTT. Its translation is CASSTGQGLTPQHF.

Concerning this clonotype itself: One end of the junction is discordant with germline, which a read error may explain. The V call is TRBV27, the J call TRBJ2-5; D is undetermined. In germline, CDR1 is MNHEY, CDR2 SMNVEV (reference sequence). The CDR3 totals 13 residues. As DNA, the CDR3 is TGTGTCAGCAGCTTGCGGCTTGCGGAGACCCAGTACTTC. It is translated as CVSSLRLAETQYF.

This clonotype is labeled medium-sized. This CDR3 reads CASSDIHRDTGELFF. The CDR3 bases are TGTGCCAGCAGCGATATCCATCGAGACACCGGGGAGCTGTTTTTT. The chain employs TRBV6-2 or TRBV6-3 and TRBJ2-2; D is undetermined. Trimming took 6 bases from V and 3 from J, leaving 14 bases between them. The germline gives CDR1 MNHEY, CDR2 SVGEGT. This CDR3 is 15 amino acids long.

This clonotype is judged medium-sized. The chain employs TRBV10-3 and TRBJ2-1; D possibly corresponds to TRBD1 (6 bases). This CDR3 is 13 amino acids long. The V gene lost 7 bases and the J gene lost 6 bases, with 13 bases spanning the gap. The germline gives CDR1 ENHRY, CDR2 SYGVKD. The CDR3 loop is CAITRGQGNEQFF. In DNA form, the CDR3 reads TGTGCCATCACCAGGGGACAAGGCAATGAGCAGTTCTTC.

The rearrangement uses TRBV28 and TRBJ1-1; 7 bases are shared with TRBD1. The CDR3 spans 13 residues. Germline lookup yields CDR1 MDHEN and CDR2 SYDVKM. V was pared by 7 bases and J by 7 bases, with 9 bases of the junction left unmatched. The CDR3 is CASIQGGRDEAFF. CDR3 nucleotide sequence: TGTGCCAGCATTCAGGGGGGGCGAGATGAAGCTTTCTTT.

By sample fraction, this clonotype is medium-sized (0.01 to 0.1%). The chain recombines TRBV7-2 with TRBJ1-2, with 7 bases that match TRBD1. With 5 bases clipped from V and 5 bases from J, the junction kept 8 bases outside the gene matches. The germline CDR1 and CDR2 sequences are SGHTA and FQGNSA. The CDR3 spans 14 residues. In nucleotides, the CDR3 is TGTGCCAGCAGCATTACAGGGGTACGATATGGCTACACCTTC. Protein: CASSITGVRYGYTF.

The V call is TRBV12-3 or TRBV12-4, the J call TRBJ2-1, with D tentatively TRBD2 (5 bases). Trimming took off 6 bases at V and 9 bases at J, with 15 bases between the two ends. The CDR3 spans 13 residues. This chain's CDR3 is CASSPGSRGEQFF. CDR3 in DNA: TGTGCCAGCAGCCCGGGATCACGCGGTGAGCAGTTCTTC.

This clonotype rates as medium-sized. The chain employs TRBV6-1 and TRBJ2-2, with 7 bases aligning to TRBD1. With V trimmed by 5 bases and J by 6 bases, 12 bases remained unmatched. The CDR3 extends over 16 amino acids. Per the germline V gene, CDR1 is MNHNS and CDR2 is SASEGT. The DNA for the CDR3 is TGTGCCAGCAGTTTTAGCAACGACAGGGCGGCCGGGGAGCTGTTTTTT. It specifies CASSFSNDRAAGELFF.

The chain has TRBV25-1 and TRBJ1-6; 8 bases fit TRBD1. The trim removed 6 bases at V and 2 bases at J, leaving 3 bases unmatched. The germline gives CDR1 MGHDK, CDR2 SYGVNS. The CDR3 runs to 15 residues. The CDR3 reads CASRDREAYNSPLHF. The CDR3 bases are TGTGCCAGCAGGGACAGGGAGGCCTATAATTCACCCCTCCACTTT.

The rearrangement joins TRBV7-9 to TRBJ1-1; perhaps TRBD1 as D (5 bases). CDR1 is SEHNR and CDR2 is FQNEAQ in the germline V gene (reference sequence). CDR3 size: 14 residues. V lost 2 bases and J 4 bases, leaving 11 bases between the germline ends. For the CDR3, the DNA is TGTGCCAGCAGCTTAAGGGAGGGACTCACTGAAGCTTTCTTT. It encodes CASSLREGLTEAFF.

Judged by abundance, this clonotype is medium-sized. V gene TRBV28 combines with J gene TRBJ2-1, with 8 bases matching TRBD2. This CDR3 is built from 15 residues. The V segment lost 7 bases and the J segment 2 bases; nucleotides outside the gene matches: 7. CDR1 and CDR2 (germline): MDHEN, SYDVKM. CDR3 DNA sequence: TGTGCCAGCAAGGATGGCGGGAGGACCTACAATGAGCAGTTCTTC. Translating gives CASKDGGRTYNEQFF.